The 25 T cell receptor beta chains given below trace back to one sample, sequenced in a study of T-cell reconstitution after alpha-beta-depleted transplantation in children. Unique molecular identifiers were incorporated during preparation of the TCRbeta library. Each CDR3 protein is one row after TCRdb ran MiXCR on the PCR reads. The table records 250,000 to 300,000 distinct CDR3 sequences, 9.9% of them present only once. This material consisted of PBMCs from the stem cell graft donor, taken from the stem cell graft. The receptors originated from a human donor who donated a stem cell graft to a child with SCID.

The table lists this clonotype with a few counts. This chain links TRBV20-1 with TRBJ2-3, with D perhaps assigned TRBD1 or TRBD2 (5 bases each). Trimming cost V 5 bases and J 5 bases, with 17 bases left between them. Germline CDR1 is DFQATT and CDR2 is SNEGSKA (reference sequence). This CDR3 is built from 14 residues. CDR3 residues: CSASDSVRGDTQYF. CDR3 DNA: TGCAGTGCTTCCGACAGCGTCCGGGGAGATACGCAGTATTTT.

The chain carries TRBV5-1 and TRBJ2-7; D may correspond to TRBD1 or TRBD2 (5 bases each). The ends were cut back, 4 bases at V and 2 bases at J, with 19 bases in the middle. Germline values: CDR1 SGHRS, CDR2 YFSETQ. There are 16 residues in the CDR3. CDR3 coding DNA: TGCGCCAGCAGCATATCTTCCTCCGGGACGACCTACGAGCAGTACTTC. Translation: CASSISSSGTTYEQYF. Full variable domain (rest looked up from reference TRBV5-1 and TRBJ2-7): KAGVTQTPRYLIKTRGQQVTLSCSPISGHRSVSWYQQTPGQGLQFLFEYFSETQRNKGNFPGRFSGRQFSNSRSEMNVSTLELGDSALYLCASSISSSGTTYEQYFGPGTRLTVT.

This clonotype was recorded a few times. V gene TRBV3-1 combines with J gene TRBJ1-1; D is unresolved. Per the germline V gene, CDR1 is LGHDT and CDR2 is YNNKEL (reference sequence). V lost 4 bases and J lost 1, with 16 bases in between. This CDR3 spans 16 amino acids. In nucleotides, the CDR3 is TGTGCCAGCAGCCCCCAAGCCGGCAAACAGAACACTGAAGCTTTCTTT. Translating it yields CASSPQAGKQNTEAFF.

In its sample, this clonotype was seen many times. This rearrangement joins TRBV29-1 to TRBJ2-1, with 9 bases that match TRBD1. The CDR3 loop spans 13 amino acids. V was clipped by 7 bases and J by 4 bases; unmatched bases: 5. Germline CDR1 SQVTM, CDR2 ANQGSEA. CDR3: CSAQGAEYNEQFF. The CDR3 coding sequence is TGCAGCGCACAGGGGGCGGAATACAATGAGCAGTTCTTC.

V is TRBV27 and J is TRBJ2-3, with D unclear. Between the trimmed V and J ends, which lost 6 bases and 4 bases, there was a span of 17 bases. This CDR3 contains 15 residues. CDR1 and CDR2 (germline): MNHEY, SMNVEV (reference sequence). In DNA form, the CDR3 reads TGTGCCAGCAGCCAAAGGCTATCAGGTGCAGATACGCAGTATTTT. This translates into CASSQRLSGADTQYF.

This clonotype was seen more than once but under ten times. This chain joins TRBV4-1 and TRBJ2-6, with 7 bases fitting TRBD1. This CDR3 is built from 19 residues. Germline CDR1 is MGHRA and CDR2 is YSYEKL. The V and J ends lost 2 bases and 1 base, in that order; junction bases with no gene match: 11. The CDR3 spells CASSQSPTGAPSGANVLTF. CDR3 bases: TGCGCCAGCAGCCAATCCCCCACAGGGGCCCCATCTGGGGCCAACGTCCTGACTTTC.

Concerning this clonotype itself: A read error may be the cause here, since a much bigger clone is one base away. This chain links TRBV5-1 with TRBJ2-1; 10 positions agree with TRBD2. V was pared by 0 bases and J by 8 bases, with 5 bases of the junction left unmatched. Per germline, CDR1 SGHRS and CDR2 YFSETQ. The CDR3 contains 15 residues. The CDR3 reads CASSLASGGLDEQFF. CDR3 DNA sequence: TGCGCCAGCAGCTTGGCTAGCGGGGGTCTGGATGAGCAGTTCTTC.

The chain carries TRBV10-3 and TRBJ2-3; 7 nucleotides align to TRBD2. This CDR3 spans 14 amino acids. The V and J ends lost 5 bases and 5 bases, in that order; junction bases with no gene match: 7. The V gene's germline CDR1 is ENHRY and CDR2 SYGVKD. The CDR3 DNA is TGTGCCATCAGTTCTCCAGGGAGGGGAGATACGCAGTATTTT. Translated: CAISSPGRGDTQYF.

J is TRBJ2-7 and V is TRBV6-1; 9 bases fit TRBD2. The V segment lost 6 bases and the J segment 2 bases; nucleotides outside the gene matches: 5. CDR3 length: 14 amino acids. The germline V gene encodes CDR1 MNHNS and CDR2 SASEGT. The CDR3 nucleotides are TGTGCCAGCAGCGCCGGGACTAGCACCTACGAGCAGTACTTC. Its translation is CASSAGTSTYEQYF.

This clonotype came up a few times. The rearrangement uses TRBV5-1 and TRBJ2-1; 8 nucleotides agree with TRBD2. V was pared by 3 bases and J by 4 bases, with 15 bases of the junction left unmatched. This CDR3 comprises 18 residues. CDR1 is SGHRS and CDR2 is YFSETQ in the germline V gene. The CDR3 DNA sequence: TGCGCCAGCAGCTCCGCCGGGGGGGCCCCCCTCCGTTACAATGAGCAGTTCTTC. Translating gives CASSSAGGAPLRYNEQFF.

This clonotype was picked up a small number of times. The rearrangement uses TRBV12-3 or TRBV12-4 and TRBJ1-2; 7 positions agree with TRBD1. With 4 bases clipped from V and 6 bases from J, the junction kept 8 bases outside the gene matches. The CDR3 has 14 residues. The chain's CDR3 is CASSSSTGRDGYTF. In DNA, the CDR3 is TGTGCCAGCAGTTCCTCGACAGGGAGGGATGGCTACACCTTC.

The chain links TRBV7-9 to TRBJ1-5, with D uncertain. Trimming cost V 5 bases and J 6 bases, with 8 bases left between them. This CDR3 is 12 amino acids long. The germline gives CDR1 SEHNR, CDR2 FQNEAQ (reference sequence). The CDR3 spells CASSLGIQPQHF. As DNA, the CDR3 is TGTGCCAGCAGCCTGGGGATTCAGCCCCAGCATTTT.

This rearrangement joins TRBV20-1 to TRBJ2-3; 7 nucleotides agree with TRBD2. V was pared by 5 bases and J by 1 base, with 6 bases of the junction left unmatched. CDR3 size: 14 residues. From germline, CDR1 is DFQATT and CDR2 SNEGSKA (reference sequence). DNA of the CDR3: TGCAGTGCTGAGCGGGGTTCGGGCACAGATACGCAGTATTTT. It codes for CSAERGSGTDTQYF.

This chain uses TRBV7-6 with TRBJ1-2; no definite D call. Germline values: CDR1 SGHVS, CDR2 FNYEAQ. V was clipped by 1 base and J by 0 bases, with 9 bases between them. The CDR3 runs to 15 residues. In DNA, the CDR3 is TGTGCCAGCAGCTTAGGGCCCGAAACTAACTATGGCTACACCTTC. Translated, it gives CASSLGPETNYGYTF. The full variable domain, with the rest looked up from reference TRBV7-6 and TRBJ1-2, is GAGVSQSPRYKVTKRGQDVALRCDPISGHVSLYWYRQALGQGPEFLTYFNYEAQQDKSGLPNDRFSAERPEGSISTLTIQRTEQRDSAMYRCASSLGPETNYGYTFGSGTRLTVV.

This clonotype was counted many times. The chain joins TRBV3-1 to TRBJ2-1; maybe TRBD1 (7 bases). The germline gives CDR1 LGHDT, CDR2 YNNKEL (reference sequence). Between the trimmed V and J ends, which lost 5 bases and 0 bases, there was a span of 14 bases. This CDR3 spans 16 amino acids. The CDR3 protein is CASSSPGGYSYNEQFF. CDR3 DNA sequence: TGTGCCAGCAGCTCCCCAGGGGGGTACTCCTACAATGAGCAGTTCTTC.

This clonotype turned up a few times. The chain employs TRBV6-5 and TRBJ2-7; D is perhaps TRBD1 (5 bases). Germline CDR1 and CDR2: MNHEY and SVGAGI. The CDR3 consists of 14 residues. Trimming removed 0 bases at V and 7 bases at J, with 13 bases between. The CDR3 region is CASSYSGQGEEQYF. CDR3 bases: TGTGCCAGCAGTTACTCGGGGCAGGGCGAGGAGCAGTACTTC.

The rearrangement links TRBV20-1 to TRBJ2-7; D may be TRBD1 (6 bases). This CDR3 has 15 residues. V was shortened by 4 bases and J by 2 bases, with 18 bases between the two germline ends. CDR1 and CDR2 (germline): DFQATT, SNEGSKA (reference sequence). CDR3 amino acids: CSATQGKRNPYEQYF. The CDR3 coding sequence is TGCAGTGCTACACAGGGAAAGCGGAATCCCTACGAGCAGTACTTC.

In this sample, this clonotype turned up many times. CDR3 loop: CASSVAGKDTDTQYF. The CDR3 DNA follows: TGTGCCAGCAGTGTAGCGGGGAAGGACACAGATACGCAGTATTTT. The V call is TRBV6-4, the J call TRBJ2-3, with TRBD2 matching 8 bases. Germline CDR1 and CDR2: MRHNA and SNTAGT. V trimming: 4 bases; J trimming: 2 bases; junction bases outside the gene matches: 5. CDR3 length: 15 amino acids.

The chain is built from TRBV10-3 and TRBJ1-1, with TRBD1 as a possible D gene (5 bases). The V gene lost 8 bases and the J gene lost 3 bases, with 19 bases spanning the gap. The CDR3 sequence is 15 residues long. Germline loops: CDR1 ENHRY, CDR2 SYGVKD. In DNA, the CDR3 is TGTGCCATCCGATTATCTACGGGGGGGGACACTGAAGCTTTCTTT. As protein: CAIRLSTGGDTEAFF.

This clonotype was seen only a few times. The rearrangement uses TRBV7-2 and TRBJ1-1; maybe TRBD1 (6 bases). The germline CDR1 and CDR2 sequences are SGHTA and FQGNSA. V lost 5 bases, J lost 4 bases, and 11 bases lay in between. The CDR3 spans 13 residues. The CDR3 nucleotides are TGTGCCAGCAGCCATAACAGGGCCACTGAAGCTTTCTTT. Translation gives CASSHNRATEAFF.

There are a few counts of this clonotype. J is TRBJ2-1 and V is TRBV11-2; perhaps TRBD2 as D (7 bases). Trimming took off 2 bases at V and 4 bases at J, with 15 bases between the two ends. CDR1 is SGHAT, CDR2 FQNNGV, per germline. The CDR3 runs 16 residues. CDR3 bases: TGTGCCAGCAGCTTACCGGGAGGACAGAGTTACAATGAGCAGTTCTTC. It codes for CASSLPGGQSYNEQFF.

V and J are TRBV29-1 and TRBJ2-2; D unresolved. V shed 4 bases and J shed 0 bases, with 6 bases lying between them. There are 13 residues in the CDR3. The germline V gene has CDR1 SQVTM and CDR2 ANQGSEA. The chain's CDR3 is CSVVNPNTGELFF. The CDR3 nucleotides are TGCAGCGTTGTTAACCCGAACACCGGGGAGCTGTTTTTT.

This clonotype was detected a few times. V is TRBV5-1 and J is TRBJ1-1, with D perhaps matching TRBD1 (5 bases). Germline V gene lookup returns CDR1 SGHRS and CDR2 YFSETQ. The CDR3 has 16 residues. Trimming removed 4 bases from V and 0 bases from J, with 16 bases in between. CDR3 sequence: CASSLDSYTMNTEAFF. The CDR3 bases are TGCGCCAGCAGCCTAGACAGTTATACCATGAACACTGAAGCTTTCTTT.

In this sample, this clonotype turned up a few times. This rearrangement joins TRBV10-3 to TRBJ2-2; a possible D gene is TRBD2 (6 bases). Trimming cost V 10 bases and J 5 bases, with 14 bases left between them. The CDR3 has 13 residues. CDR1 is ENHRY, CDR2 SYGVKD, per germline. The CDR3 DNA reads TGTGCCACCGGGGATGGGGGGACCGGGGAGCTGTTTTTT. This sequence encodes CATGDGGTGELFF.

This chain joins TRBV20-1 and TRBJ2-3, with TRBD2 matching over 8 bases. The CDR3 consists of 11 residues. CDR1 and CDR2 from the germline V gene are DFQATT and SNEGSKA (reference sequence). Germline trimming cut 5 bases from V and 8 bases from J; bases unmatched to any gene: 3. The CDR3 loop is CSAGGGSTQYF. The CDR3 bases are TGCAGTGCTGGCGGGGGGAGTACGCAGTATTTT.